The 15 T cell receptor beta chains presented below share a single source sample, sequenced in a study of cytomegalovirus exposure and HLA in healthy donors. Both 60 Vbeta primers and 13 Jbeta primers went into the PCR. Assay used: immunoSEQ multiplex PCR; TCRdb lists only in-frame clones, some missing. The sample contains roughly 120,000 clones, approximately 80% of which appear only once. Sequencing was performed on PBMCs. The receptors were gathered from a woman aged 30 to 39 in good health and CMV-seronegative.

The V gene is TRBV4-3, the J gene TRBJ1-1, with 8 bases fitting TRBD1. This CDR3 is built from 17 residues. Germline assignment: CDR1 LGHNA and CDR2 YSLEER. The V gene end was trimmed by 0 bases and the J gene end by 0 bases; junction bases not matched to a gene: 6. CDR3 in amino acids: CASSQDRTGTMNTEAFF. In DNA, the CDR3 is TGCGCCAGCAGCCAAGATCGGACAGGGACCATGAACACTGAAGCTTTCTTT.

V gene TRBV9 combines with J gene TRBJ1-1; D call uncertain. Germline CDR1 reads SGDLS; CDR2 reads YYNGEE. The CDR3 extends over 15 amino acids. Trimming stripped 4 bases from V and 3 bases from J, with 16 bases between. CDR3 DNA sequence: TGTGCCAGCAGCCCTTCGGGGAGGGCACACACTGAAGCTTTCTTT. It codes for CASSPSGRAHTEAFF.

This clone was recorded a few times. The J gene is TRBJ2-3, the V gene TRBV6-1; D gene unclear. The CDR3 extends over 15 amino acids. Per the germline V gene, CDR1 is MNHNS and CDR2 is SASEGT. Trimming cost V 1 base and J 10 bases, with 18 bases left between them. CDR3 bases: TGTGCCAGCAGTGAAGGAAGTGACATTTCTCCGGCGCAGTATTTT. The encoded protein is CASSEGSDISPAQYF.

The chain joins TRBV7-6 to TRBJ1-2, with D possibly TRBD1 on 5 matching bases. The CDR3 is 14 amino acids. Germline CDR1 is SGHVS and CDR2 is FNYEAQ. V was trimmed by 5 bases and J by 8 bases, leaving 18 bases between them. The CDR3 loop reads CASSPTGVFGGYTF. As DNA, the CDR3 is TGTGCCAGCAGCCCGACGGGGGTATTTGGAGGCTACACCTTC.

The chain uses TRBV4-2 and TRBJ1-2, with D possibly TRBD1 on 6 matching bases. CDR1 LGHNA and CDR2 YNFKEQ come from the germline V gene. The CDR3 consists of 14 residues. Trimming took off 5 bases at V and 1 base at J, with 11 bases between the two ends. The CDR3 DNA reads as TGTGCCAGCAGCAGCACAGGGATTAACTATGGCTACACCTTC. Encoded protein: CASSSTGINYGYTF.

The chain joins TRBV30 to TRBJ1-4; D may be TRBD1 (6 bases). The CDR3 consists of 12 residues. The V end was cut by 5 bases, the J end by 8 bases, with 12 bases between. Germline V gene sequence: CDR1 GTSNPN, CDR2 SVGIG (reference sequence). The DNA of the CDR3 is TGTGCCTGGGGGGACACCCGCGAAAAACTGTTTTTT. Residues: CAWGDTREKLFF.

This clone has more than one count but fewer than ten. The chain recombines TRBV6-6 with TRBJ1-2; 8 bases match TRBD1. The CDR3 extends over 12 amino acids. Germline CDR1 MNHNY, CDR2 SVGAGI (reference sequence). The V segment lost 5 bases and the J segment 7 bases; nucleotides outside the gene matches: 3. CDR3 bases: TGTGCCAGCAGTCCCAGGGGGCGTGGCTACACCTTC. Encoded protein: CASSPRGRGYTF.

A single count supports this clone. The CDR3 DNA sequence: TGTGCCAGCAGTTCCGGGACAGGGGGAGGATTGGATGGCTACACCTTC. Protein sequence: CASSSGTGGGLDGYTF. V is TRBV28 and J is TRBJ1-2, with TRBD1 matching 11 bases. CDR1 is MDHEN and CDR2 is SYDVKM in the germline V gene. Germline trimming cut 4 bases from V and 6 bases from J; bases unmatched to any gene: 10. This CDR3 spans 16 amino acids.

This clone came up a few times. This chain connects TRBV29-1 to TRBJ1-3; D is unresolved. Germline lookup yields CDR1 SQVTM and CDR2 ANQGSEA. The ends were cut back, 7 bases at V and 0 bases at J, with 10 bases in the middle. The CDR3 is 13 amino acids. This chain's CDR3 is CSAGLHSGNTIYF. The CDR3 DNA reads TGCAGCGCAGGACTGCACTCTGGAAACACCATATATTTT.

The CDR3 loop reads CASSPGAGAGSTEAFF. The CDR3 DNA follows: TGTGCCAGCAGCCCAGGGGCGGGGGCAGGGAGCACTGAAGCTTTCTTT. The chain joins TRBV7-3 to TRBJ1-1, with D possibly being TRBD1 (6 bases). The CDR3 is 16 residues long. Germline assignment: CDR1 SGHTA and CDR2 FQGTGA. The V and J ends lost 5 bases and 4 bases respectively, with 20 bases between them.

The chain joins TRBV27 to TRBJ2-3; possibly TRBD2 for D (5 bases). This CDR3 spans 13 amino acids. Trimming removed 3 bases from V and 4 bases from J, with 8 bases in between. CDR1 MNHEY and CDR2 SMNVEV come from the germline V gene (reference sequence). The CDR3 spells CASSFAGPDTQYF. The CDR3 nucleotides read TGTGCCAGCAGTTTCGCGGGCCCAGATACGCAGTATTTT.

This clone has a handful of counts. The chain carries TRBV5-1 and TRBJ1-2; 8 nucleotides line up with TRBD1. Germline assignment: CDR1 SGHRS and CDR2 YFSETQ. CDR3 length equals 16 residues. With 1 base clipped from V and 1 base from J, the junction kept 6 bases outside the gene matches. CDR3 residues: CASSLRQGAVNYGYTF. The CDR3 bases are TGCGCCAGCAGCTTGAGGCAGGGGGCGGTTAACTATGGCTACACCTTC.

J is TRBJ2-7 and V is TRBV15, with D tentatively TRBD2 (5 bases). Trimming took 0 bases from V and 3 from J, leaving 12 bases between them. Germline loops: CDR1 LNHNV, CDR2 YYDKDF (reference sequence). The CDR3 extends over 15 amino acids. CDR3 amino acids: CATSRDMGSRYEQYF. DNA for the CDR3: TGTGCCACCAGCAGAGATATGGGGAGTCGCTACGAGCAGTACTTC.

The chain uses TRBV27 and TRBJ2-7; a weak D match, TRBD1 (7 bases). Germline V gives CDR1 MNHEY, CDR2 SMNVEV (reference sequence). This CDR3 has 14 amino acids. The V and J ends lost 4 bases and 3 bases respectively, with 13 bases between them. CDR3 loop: CASSYGGGRYEQYF. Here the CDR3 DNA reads TGTGCCAGCAGTTATGGAGGGGGCCGCTACGAGCAGTACTTC.

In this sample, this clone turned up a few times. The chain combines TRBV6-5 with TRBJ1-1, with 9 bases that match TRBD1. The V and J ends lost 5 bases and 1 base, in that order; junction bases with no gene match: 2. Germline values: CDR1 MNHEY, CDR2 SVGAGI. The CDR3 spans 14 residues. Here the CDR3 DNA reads TGTGCCAGCAGTCAGACAGGGGGGAACACTGAAGCTTTCTTT. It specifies CASSQTGGNTEAFF.